There are a few counts of the clone carrying this TCR beta chain. The entry originates in a study of tumor-infiltrating lymphocytes in localized non-small cell lung cancer. Study at large: Each patient gave resected tumor and non-adjacent uninvolved lung tissue.

The protocol was immunoSEQ multiplex PCR, while the TCRdb copy is restricted to in-frame clones and leaves out a portion. The sample has some 10,000 clones, around 57% seen once. Sequenced sample: lung tumor tissue. The source is a human donor with non-small cell lung cancer.

The CDR3 bases are TGTGCCACCAGGGATTGGCGAGGGGCGCGGAACGAGCAGTACTTC. Translated, it gives CATRDWRGARNEQYF. This chain connects TRBV10-3 to TRBJ2-7; D possibly uses TRBD1 or TRBD2 (5 bases each). Germline-derived CDR1 and CDR2 are ENHRY and SYGVKD. With 10 bases removed from V and 5 bases from J, the gap between germline ends came to 24 bases. This CDR3 spans 15 amino acids.